This TCR beta chain was identified in a study of patients and donors after allogeneic stem cell transplantation. This CDR3 is 14 amino acids long. Trimming took 7 bases from V and 4 from J; bases not matched to a gene: 9. Per the germline V gene, CDR1 is MNHNY and CDR2 is SVGAGI (reference sequence). One entry per CDR3 protein results from TCRdb running MiXCR on the RT-PCR reads. The data hold approximately 61,000 distinct CDR3 sequences, with about an eighth observed a single time. There are a few counts of this clonotype. The receptor comes from a human donor who was either an allogeneic HSCT recipient or a stem cell or donor lymphocyte infusion donor (not recorded which). It is not recorded whose cells these are; they may come from a transplant donor. The source material was blood, either unsorted or a sorted T cell fraction (not recorded which). This chain connects TRBV6-6 to TRBJ2-5; 7 bases match TRBD2. The CDR3 spells CASTMGREGETQYF. The CDR3 nucleotides are TGTGCCAGCACCATGGGGAGGGAAGGAGAGACCCAGTACTTC.